The 17 T cell receptor beta chains given below trace back to one sample, sequenced in a study of CXCR3-negative and CXCR3-positive naive CD8 T cells. Carrying UMI labels, the TRB cDNA libraries were prepared through 5' RACE. TCRdb reprocessed the 5' RACE reads, with one entry per CDR3 protein and no DNA. The sample shows about 8,000 distinct CDR3 sequences, and around 1.1% sits with its ten largest clones. Input material: naive CXCR3- CD8+ T cells from blood. As for subset: CD45RO-CCR7+CD27+CD95- naive CD8+ T cells lacking CXCR3 (TNR3-). Receptors were obtained from a human donor in good health. Some clones in this sample may be carry-over from other donors' samples.

The chain is built from TRBV7-3 and TRBJ2-5; TCRdb's assignment of TRBD2 cannot be checked, as there is no DNA. CDR3 length: 14 amino acids. CDR1 is SGHTA and CDR2 is FQGTGA in the germline V gene. CDR3 amino acids: CASSLTSGEETQYF.

This chain joins TRBV5-6 and TRBJ2-7. Germline CDR1 SGHDT, CDR2 YYEEEE. The CDR3 totals 14 residues. CDR3 sequence: CASSFQDQSYEQYF. Filled out from reference TRBV5-6 and TRBJ2-7, the complete variable domain reads DAGVTQSPTHLIKTRGQQVTLRCSPKSGHDTVSWYQQALGQGPQFIFQYYEEEERQRGNFPDRFSGHQFPNYSSELNVNALLLGDSALYLCASSFQDQSYEQYFGPGTRLTVT.

The chain joins TRBV12-3 or TRBV12-4 to TRBJ1-1. The CDR3 has 15 amino acids. CDR3 amino acids: CASSLYPELTAEAFF.

V gene TRBV14 combines with J gene TRBJ2-1; as DNA is missing, the TRBD2 call by TCRdb cannot be tested. The CDR3 consists of 16 residues. The germline V gene has CDR1 SGHDN and CDR2 FVKESK. The CDR3 reads CASSPPGGGRAHEQFF.

Measured by frequency, this clonotype is medium-sized (0.01 to 0.1%). CDR3 loop: CASSEVRAGANVLTF. The chain is built from TRBV2 and TRBJ2-6; TCRdb selects TRBD1, and the lack of DNA leaves this call unchecked. CDR3 size: 15 residues. From germline, CDR1 is SNHLY and CDR2 FYNNEI.

V usage is TRBV20-1 and J usage is TRBJ2-2; the TCRdb D gene call, TRBD2, has no DNA to confirm it. CDR1 and CDR2 from the germline V gene are DFQATT and SNEGSKA (reference sequence). This CDR3 has 15 residues. CDR3 sequence: CSATPSGSLPGELFF.

This chain uses TRBV19 with TRBJ2-2; TCRdb reports TRBD1, a call that lacks DNA to check it against. The CDR3 covers 15 residues. The germline gives CDR1 LNHDA, CDR2 SQIVND (reference sequence). The CDR3 region is CASRQGTSNTGELFF.

The V and J genes are TRBV29-1 and TRBJ2-1. The CDR3 totals 13 residues. The germline CDR1 and CDR2 sequences are SQVTM and ANQGSEA. Here the CDR3 reads CSVVSSTYTEQFF.

The gene calls are TRBV7-3 and TRBJ2-5; there is no DNA to check the TCRdb D call of TRBD2. CDR1 and CDR2 from the germline V gene are SGHTA and FQGTGA. This CDR3 comprises 16 residues. The CDR3 sequence: CASSLTGLAGIETQYF.

This clonotype shows up as medium-sized by frequency. The V call is TRBV5-1, the J call TRBJ2-5; TCRdb gives TRBD1 as the D gene, but with no DNA this cannot be confirmed. The germline V gene encodes CDR1 SGHRS and CDR2 YFSETQ. The CDR3 is 14 amino acids. The CDR3 is CASSFDRAQETQYF.

The chain is built from TRBV19 and TRBJ2-3; TCRdb's assignment of TRBD2 cannot be checked, as there is no DNA. This CDR3 spans 14 amino acids. Germline V gene data show CDR1 as LNHDA and CDR2 as SQIVND (reference sequence). The CDR3 protein is CASSVPGLADTQYF.

The rearrangement links TRBV7-8 to TRBJ1-1. This CDR3 has 13 amino acids. Germline loops: CDR1 SGHVS, CDR2 FQNEAQ. The chain's CDR3 is CASSPVMNTEAFF.

The chain uses TRBV3-1 and TRBJ2-1; TCRdb indicates TRBD2, and absent DNA this call remains unverified. Germline CDR1 LGHDT, CDR2 YNNKEL (reference sequence). The CDR3 contains 12 residues. Here the CDR3 reads CASSQDWEEQFF.

According to its frequency, this clonotype is medium-sized. This chain links TRBV20-1 with TRBJ2-7. Germline-derived CDR1 and CDR2 are DFQATT and SNEGSKA (reference sequence). The CDR3 is 16 amino acids. The CDR3 reads CSARDPLAGDSYEQYF.

This clonotype shows up as medium-sized by frequency. The rearrangement links TRBV20-1 to TRBJ2-1; with no DNA, the TCRdb D assignment of TRBD2 cannot be verified. CDR1 and CDR2 from the germline V gene are DFQATT and SNEGSKA (reference sequence). The CDR3 consists of 16 residues. CDR3 loop: CSARDSRTSGSYEQFF.

This chain links TRBV2 with TRBJ2-7. The CDR3 contains 11 residues. The germline gives CDR1 SNHLY, CDR2 FYNNEI. CDR3 in amino acids: CASSEGNEQYF. Full variable domain (remainder filled in from reference TRBV2 and TRBJ2-7): EPEVTQTPSHQVTQMGQEVILRCVPISNHLYFYWYRQILGQKVEFLVSFYNNEISEKSEIFDDQFSVERPDGSNFTLKIRSTKLEDSAMYFCASSEGNEQYFGPGTRLTVT.

The chain couples TRBV21-1 to TRBJ2-7; TCRdb calls TRBD2, which cannot be checked without DNA. TRBV21-1 is a recognized pseudogene. The CDR3 is made up of 15 amino acids. The CDR3 sequence: CASSKVAGAAYEQYF.